The source of this T cell receptor beta chain is a study of radiotherapy plus CTLA-4 blockade in lung cancer. Only in-frame clones appear in the TCRdb table, and some are missing; sequencing was by immunoSEQ multiplex PCR. The sample gives tens of thousands of clones, approximately 80% of which show up once; around 2.5% is in the top ten. Per germline, CDR1 LGHNA and CDR2 YSLEER. V was clipped by 0 bases and J by 2 bases; unmatched bases: 11. This CDR3 is 19 amino acids long. This clone showed up just once. The gene calls are TRBV4-3 and TRBJ2-4; 9 bases fit TRBD2. This receptor was taken from a human donor with non-small cell lung cancer whose response to radiotherapy plus ipilimumab could not be evaluated. Here the sequenced sample was peripheral blood, taken from a patient treated with radiotherapy plus ipilimumab. CDR3 DNA sequence: TGCGCCAGCAGCCAAGATCGTATGGGCGGGAGGGGACCCAAAAACATTCAGTACTTC. Its translation is CASSQDRMGGRGPKNIQYF.